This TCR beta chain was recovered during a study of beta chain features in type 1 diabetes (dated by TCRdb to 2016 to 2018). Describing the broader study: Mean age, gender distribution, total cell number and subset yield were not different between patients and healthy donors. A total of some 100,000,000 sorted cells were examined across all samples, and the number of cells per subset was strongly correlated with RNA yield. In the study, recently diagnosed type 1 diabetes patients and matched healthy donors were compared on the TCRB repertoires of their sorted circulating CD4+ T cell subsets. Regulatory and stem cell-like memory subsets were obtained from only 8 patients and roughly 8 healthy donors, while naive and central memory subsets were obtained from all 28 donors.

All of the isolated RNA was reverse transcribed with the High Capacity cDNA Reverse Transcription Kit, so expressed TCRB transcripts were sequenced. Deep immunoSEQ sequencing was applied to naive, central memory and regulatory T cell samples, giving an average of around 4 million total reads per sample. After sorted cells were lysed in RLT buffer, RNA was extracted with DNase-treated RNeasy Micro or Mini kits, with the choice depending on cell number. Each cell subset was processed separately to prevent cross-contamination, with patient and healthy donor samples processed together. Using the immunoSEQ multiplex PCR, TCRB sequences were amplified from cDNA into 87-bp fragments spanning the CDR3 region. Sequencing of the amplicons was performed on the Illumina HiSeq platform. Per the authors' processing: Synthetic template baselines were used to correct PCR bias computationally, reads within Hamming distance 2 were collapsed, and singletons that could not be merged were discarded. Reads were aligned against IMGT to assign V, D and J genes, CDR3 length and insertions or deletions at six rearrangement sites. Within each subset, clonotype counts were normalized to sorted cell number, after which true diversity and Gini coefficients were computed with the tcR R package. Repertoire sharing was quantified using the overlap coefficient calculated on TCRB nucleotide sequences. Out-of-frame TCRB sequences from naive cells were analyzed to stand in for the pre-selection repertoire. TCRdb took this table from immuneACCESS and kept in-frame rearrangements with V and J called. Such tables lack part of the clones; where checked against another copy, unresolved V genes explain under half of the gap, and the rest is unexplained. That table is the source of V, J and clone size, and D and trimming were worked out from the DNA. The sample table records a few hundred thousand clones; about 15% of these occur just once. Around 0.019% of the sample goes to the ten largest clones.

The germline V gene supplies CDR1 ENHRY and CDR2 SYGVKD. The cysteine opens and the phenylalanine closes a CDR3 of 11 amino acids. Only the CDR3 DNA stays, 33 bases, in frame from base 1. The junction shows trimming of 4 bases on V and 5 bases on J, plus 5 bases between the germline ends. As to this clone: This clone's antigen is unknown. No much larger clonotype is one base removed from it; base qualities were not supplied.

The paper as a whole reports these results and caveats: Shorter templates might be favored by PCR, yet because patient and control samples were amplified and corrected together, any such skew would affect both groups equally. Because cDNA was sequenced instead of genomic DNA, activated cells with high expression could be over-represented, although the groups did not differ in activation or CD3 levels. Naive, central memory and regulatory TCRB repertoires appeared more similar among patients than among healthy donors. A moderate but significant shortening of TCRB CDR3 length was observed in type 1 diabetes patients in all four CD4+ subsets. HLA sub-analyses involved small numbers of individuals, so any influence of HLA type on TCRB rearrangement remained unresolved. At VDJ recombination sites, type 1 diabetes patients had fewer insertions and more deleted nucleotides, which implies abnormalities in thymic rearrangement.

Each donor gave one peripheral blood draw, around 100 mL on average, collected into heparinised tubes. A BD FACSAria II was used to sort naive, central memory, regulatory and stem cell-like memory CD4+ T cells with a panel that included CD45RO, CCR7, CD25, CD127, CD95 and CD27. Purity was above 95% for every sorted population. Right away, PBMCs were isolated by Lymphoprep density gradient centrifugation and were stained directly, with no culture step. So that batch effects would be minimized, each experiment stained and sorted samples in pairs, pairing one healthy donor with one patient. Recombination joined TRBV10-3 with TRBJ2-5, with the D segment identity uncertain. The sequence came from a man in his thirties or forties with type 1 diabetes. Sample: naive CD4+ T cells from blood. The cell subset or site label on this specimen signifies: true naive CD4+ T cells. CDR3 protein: CAISAQETQYF. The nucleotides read TGTGCCATCAGTGCGCAGGAGACCCAGTACTTC.